This T cell receptor (beta chain) was profiled in a study of OX40 agonist ivuxolimab in advanced cancers. The wider study: Ivuxolimab is an agonistic anti-OX40 (CD134) antibody, and patients were treated with it. Findings and limits, study-wide: Relative to CD4+, CD8+ T cells held more expanded clones on average.

Individuals having autoimmune disease history or systemic immunosuppression were not enrolled. Germline V CDR1 and CDR2: MNHEY, SMNVEV (reference sequence). V dropped 3 bases and J dropped 5 bases, with 16 bases sitting between them. CDR3 length equals 15 residues. On this clone itself: Its antigen is as yet unknown.

TCRdb keeps only in-frame clones here, not all; method: immunoSEQ multiplex PCR. The sample has tens of thousands of clones; about 87% are singletons. The clonotype comes from an adult with an advanced solid tumor such as melanoma, head and neck, liver or kidney cancer. Material: CD4+ or CD8+ T cells sorted from blood, obtained in a trial of the OX40 agonist ivuxolimab. The chain recombines TRBV27 with TRBJ1-2; no reliable D call. The CDR3: CASSFYPLGIYGYTF. Written as DNA, the CDR3 is TGTGCCAGCAGTTTCTACCCCTTGGGTATTTATGGCTACACCTTC.